Presented here are 15 T cell receptor beta chains from one specimen sequenced in a study of blood T cell repertoires in COVID-19. Here immunoSEQ multiplex PCR was the method, and the copy in TCRdb shows in-frame clones only, minus some. The data hold approximately 38,000 clones, with roughly 87% observed a single time. What was sequenced was peripheral blood. The source of these receptors is a human donor in a cohort sampled during active COVID-19.

This rearrangement joins TRBV28 to TRBJ2-7, with TRBD1 identical over 9 bases. V lost 1 base to trimming and J lost 5 bases; unmatched junction nucleotides: 6. The CDR3 spans 15 residues. CDR1 is MDHEN, CDR2 SYDVKM, per germline. CDR3 nucleotides: TGTGCCAGCAGTTTATTCGGGACAGGGAAAAACGAGCAGTACTTC. Amino acids: CASSLFGTGKNEQYF.

In the case of this clone: In the same sample, other DNA sequences code for this CDR3. The chain has TRBV5-8 and TRBJ1-1; 9 bases are a match to TRBD1. Germline loops: CDR1 SGHTS, CDR2 YDEGEE. The CDR3 has 14 residues. Germline trimming cut 7 bases from V and 0 bases from J; bases unmatched to any gene: 4. CDR3 in DNA: TGTGCCAGCGGGACAGGGCGGATGAACACTGAAGCTTTCTTT. It is translated as CASGTGRMNTEAFF.

This clone was picked up one time. V usage is TRBV3-1 (or the pseudogene TRBV3-2) and J usage is TRBJ1-2; perhaps TRBD1 as D (5 bases). The CDR3 totals 14 residues. V lost 4 bases and J 4 bases, leaving 13 bases between the germline ends. Per the germline V gene, CDR1 is LGHDT and CDR2 is YNNKEL (reference sequence). CDR3 sequence: CASSRQGGSYGYTF. DNA of the CDR3: TGTGCCAGCAGCCGCCAGGGTGGCTCCTATGGCTACACCTTC.

The chain uses TRBV7-3 and TRBJ1-2, with 8 positions matching TRBD1. CDR1 SGHTA and CDR2 FQGTGA come from the germline V gene. The CDR3 is 13 amino acids. The ends lost 4 bases at V and 8 bases at J; junction bases unmatched: 6. CDR3 DNA sequence: TGTGCCAGCAGCTCCAGGGGGCGCGACGGCTACACCTTC. It encodes CASSSRGRDGYTF. The complete variable domain, with remaining parts taken from reference TRBV7-3 and TRBJ1-2, reads GAGVSQTPSNKVTEKGKYVELRCDPISGHTALYWYRQSLGQGPEFLIYFQGTGAADDSGLPNDRFFAVRPEGSVSTLKIQRTERGDSAVYLCASSSRGRDGYTFGSGTRLTVV.

This sequence joins TRBV28 and TRBJ1-3; D is uncertain. Trimming took 3 bases from V and 0 from J, leaving 6 bases between them. Germline CDR1 reads MDHEN; CDR2 reads SYDVKM. The CDR3 runs 14 residues. In DNA form, the CDR3 reads TGTGCCAGCAGTTTTGGGAGCTCTGGAAACACCATATATTTT. It codes for CASSFGSSGNTIYF.

This clone was observed a few times. The rearrangement links TRBV30 to TRBJ1-6, with TRBD1 identical over 7 bases. The CDR3 contains 16 residues. V lost 0 bases and J lost 10; bases outside the gene matches: 12. The germline gives CDR1 GTSNPN, CDR2 SVGIG (reference sequence). The chain's CDR3 is CAWSVRSPGGTSPLHF. CDR3 in DNA: TGTGCCTGGAGTGTACGGTCCCCAGGGGGGACGTCACCCCTCCACTTT.

The chain has TRBV7-6 and TRBJ2-1, with 11 bases identical to TRBD2. The V gene end was trimmed by 5 bases and the J gene end by 7 bases; junction bases not matched to a gene: 16. The CDR3 totals 18 residues. Germline V lookup: CDR1 SGHVS, CDR2 FNYEAQ. DNA for the CDR3: TGTGCCAGCAGCGAGTTACGCCGTTCGGGACTAGCGGCGAATGAGCAGTTCTTC. Its protein product is CASSELRRSGLAANEQFF.

This rearrangement joins TRBV7-8 to TRBJ2-7, with TRBD2 matching 10 bases. The CDR3 totals 18 residues. Trimming took 1 base from V and 4 from J; bases not matched to a gene: 13. Germline V lookup: CDR1 SGHVS, CDR2 FQNEAQ. The CDR3 bases are TGTGCCAGCAGCTTAGTGGCTCTGCTAGCGGGGGTTAGATACGAGCAGTACTTC. Its protein is CASSLVALLAGVRYEQYF.

The chain has TRBV6-1 and TRBJ1-2; D not resolved. The V gene lost 2 bases and the J gene lost 7 bases, with 14 bases spanning the gap. Germline CDR1 is MNHNS and CDR2 is SASEGT. The CDR3 loop spans 14 amino acids. For the CDR3, the DNA is TGTGCCAGCAGTGAATACCGTGGGCTATCTGGCTACACCTTC. This gives the protein CASSEYRGLSGYTF.

The chain couples TRBV28 to TRBJ2-7; 7 nucleotides match TRBD1. Looked up from germline, CDR1 is MDHEN and CDR2 is SYDVKM. The CDR3 is made up of 16 amino acids. J lost 0 bases, V lost 5 bases, and 10 bases had no gene match. The CDR3 region is CASSGTDRPYSYEQYF. As DNA, the CDR3 is TGTGCCAGCAGTGGGACGGACAGGCCCTACTCCTACGAGCAGTACTTC.

This chain joins TRBV5-5 and TRBJ2-7; 12 bases are shared with TRBD1. This CDR3 contains 16 residues. J gave up 7 bases and V 4 bases, and 12 bases lay outside the gene matches. Germline V gene data show CDR1 as SGHKS and CDR2 as YYEKEE (reference sequence). The CDR3 spells CASSQIPGQGAGEQYF. The CDR3 coding sequence is TGTGCCAGCAGCCAGATACCGGGACAGGGGGCGGGAGAGCAGTACTTC.

The J gene is TRBJ2-3, the V gene TRBV4-3; TRBD2 agrees at 7 bases. The ends lost 3 bases at V and 6 bases at J; junction bases unmatched: 15. This CDR3 comprises 17 residues. The germline CDR1 and CDR2 sequences are LGHNA and YSLEER. This CDR3 reads CASSQGGGLRSQDTQYF. The CDR3 nucleotides are TGCGCCAGCAGCCAGGGGGGGGGACTCCGGAGCCAGGATACGCAGTATTTT.

The chain uses TRBV6-1 and TRBJ1-6; D might be TRBD1 (5 bases). This CDR3 has 15 amino acids. The V end lost 0 bases, the J end lost 6 bases, and 9 bases lay between the germline ends. From germline, CDR1 is MNHNS and CDR2 SASEGT. Here the CDR3 reads CASSEAGARNSPLHF. CDR3 nucleotide sequence: TGTGCCAGCAGTGAAGCAGGGGCTCGTAATTCACCCCTCCACTTT.

This chain links TRBV5-6 with TRBJ1-5; D possibly corresponds to TRBD1 (5 bases). Germline CDR1 SGHDT, CDR2 YYEEEE. This CDR3 is built from 14 residues. Trimming cost V 3 bases and J 5 bases, with 12 bases left between them. CDR3 residues: CASSSGSRDQPQHF. CDR3 nucleotides: TGTGCCAGCAGCTCTGGGTCCAGGGATCAGCCCCAGCATTTT.

V and J are TRBV5-1 and TRBJ2-2, with a weak D call TRBD2 (6 bases). The CDR3 sequence is 16 residues long. Germline CDR1 reads SGHRS; CDR2 reads YFSETQ. With 0 bases removed from V and 4 bases from J, the gap between germline ends came to 13 bases. CDR3 DNA: TGCGCCAGCAGCTTGGAGTGGAGGGTCCGCACCGGGGAGCTGTTTTTT. Encoded protein: CASSLEWRVRTGELFF.